These 12 T cell receptor beta chains originate from one sample sequenced in a study of shared clonotypes between healthy human individuals. Selected positively for CCR7 and CD45RO-negative, naive CD8 cells excluded terminally differentiated effector memory CD45RA+ cells. TCRdb's table, derived via immunoSEQ multiplex PCR, lists solely in-frame clones and lacks some. Found here are roughly 2.1 million clones, more than 85% of them singletons; the top ten hold under 2%. Sequenced material: naive CD8+ T cells from PBMCs. The source of these receptors is a young man in good health. Some clones in this sample may be carry-over from other donors' samples.

The chain has TRBV4-2 and TRBJ2-7; 9 nucleotides line up with TRBD2. The V and J ends lost 0 bases and 1 base, in that order; junction bases with no gene match: 7. The CDR3 has 17 residues. Germline CDR1 and CDR2: LGHNA and YNFKEQ. In DNA, the CDR3 is TGTGCCAGCAGCCAAGATCCTAGCGGGGCTGAGTCCTACGAGCAGTACTTC. Translating it yields CASSQDPSGAESYEQYF.

The chain carries TRBV6-1 and TRBJ1-5, with D perhaps TRBD1 (5 bases). The CDR3 loop spans 17 amino acids. Trimming removed 3 bases from V and 9 bases from J, with 24 bases in between. Looked up from germline, CDR1 is MNHNS and CDR2 is SASEGT. The CDR3 here is CASSETGLGARGWPQHF. CDR3 coding DNA: TGTGCCAGCAGTGAGACGGGATTAGGGGCCCGCGGATGGCCCCAGCATTTT.

The V gene is TRBV7-3, the J gene TRBJ1-1, with D unresolved. Germline-derived CDR1 and CDR2 are SGHTA and FQGTGA. The V and J ends lost 6 bases and 3 bases respectively, with 11 bases between them. The CDR3 is 13 amino acids. CDR3 protein: CASSPSGDTEAFF. CDR3 sequence (DNA): TGTGCCAGCAGTCCGAGCGGAGACACTGAAGCTTTCTTT.

The chain links TRBV2 to TRBJ1-1, with no clear D. The CDR3 sequence is 14 residues long. The germline V and J ends were trimmed by 0 bases and 4 bases, with 9 bases remaining between them. CDR1 and CDR2 from the germline V gene are SNHLY and FYNNEI. The CDR3 here is CASSEAPPGTEAFF. The CDR3 coding sequence is TGTGCCAGCAGTGAAGCGCCTCCGGGCACTGAAGCTTTCTTT.

Worth noting for this clone: At one end the junction does not follow the germline gene, possibly because of a read error. The chain is built from TRBV28 and TRBJ2-3; 7 bases match TRBD2. The CDR3 is made up of 11 amino acids. Germline lookup yields CDR1 MDHEN and CDR2 SYDVKM. The CDR3 reads CASSPGTKINF. CDR3 DNA: TGTGCCAGCAGCCCCGGGACTAAAATTAATTTT.

This clone was observed a handful of times. The chain links TRBV7-9 to TRBJ2-7; D might be TRBD2 (5 bases). Trimming stripped 5 bases from V and 5 bases from J, with 10 bases between. Germline V gene sequence: CDR1 SEHNR, CDR2 FQNEAQ (reference sequence). There are 12 residues in the CDR3. This chain's CDR3 is CASSGSTNEQYF. In nucleotides, the CDR3 is TGTGCCAGCAGCGGGAGTACCAACGAGCAGTACTTC.

This chain links TRBV19 with TRBJ1-1; D call uncertain. Germline CDR1 reads LNHDA; CDR2 reads SQIVND (reference sequence). The CDR3 totals 15 residues. The germline V and J ends were trimmed by 5 bases and 0 bases, with 13 bases remaining between them. CDR3 region: CASSSKREMNTEAFF. CDR3 coding DNA: TGTGCCAGTAGTTCAAAGCGGGAGATGAACACTGAAGCTTTCTTT. Based on the CDR3 plus reference TRBV19 and TRBJ1-1, the full variable domain is DGGITQSPKYLFRKEGQNVTLSCEQNLNHDAMYWYRQDPGQGLRLIYYSQIVNDFQKGDIAEGYSVSREKKESFPLTVTSAQKNPTAFYLCASSSKREMNTEAFFGQGTRLTVV.

The chain employs TRBV11-3 and TRBJ1-3; D perhaps matches TRBD1 (5 bases). This CDR3 is 17 amino acids long. Germline lookup yields CDR1 SGHNT and CDR2 YENEEA. V shed 6 bases and J shed 0 bases, with 18 bases lying between them. The chain's CDR3 is CASSSGGATSSGNTIYF. The CDR3 DNA is TGTGCCAGCAGTTCGGGAGGGGCCACCAGCTCTGGAAACACCATATATTTT.

The chain uses TRBV7-9 and TRBJ2-2, with D unresolved. The CDR3 contains 17 residues. CDR1 and CDR2 (germline): SEHNR, FQNEAQ (reference sequence). Trimming left V 0 bases short and J 2 bases short, with 13 bases between. Here the CDR3 DNA reads TGTGCCAGCAGCTTAGCCGGTTGGCAGCTAAACACCGGGGAGCTGTTTTTT. It translates to CASSLAGWQLNTGELFF.

The CDR3 sequence is CASSLQGQVSYEQYF. CDR3 coding DNA: TGTGCCAGCAGCTTACAGGGACAGGTTTCCTACGAGCAGTACTTC. The chain employs TRBV13 and TRBJ2-7, with 8 nucleotides matching TRBD1. Looked up from germline, CDR1 is PRHDT and CDR2 is FYEKMQ (reference sequence). Trimming cost V 2 bases and J 1 base; bases outside gene matches: 4. CDR3 length: 15 residues.

The chain couples TRBV27 to TRBJ2-3; 7 bases agree with TRBD2. Per the germline V gene, CDR1 is MNHEY and CDR2 is SMNVEV (reference sequence). V lost 7 bases and J lost 2; bases outside the gene matches: 6. The CDR3 totals 14 residues. CDR3 sequence (DNA): TGTGCCAGCAAAATAGCGGGCGCCACAGATACGCAGTATTTT. Its translation is CASKIAGATDTQYF.

J is TRBJ2-1 and V is TRBV11-2; D uncertain. Germline assignment: CDR1 SGHAT and CDR2 FQNNGV. V gave up 1 base and J gave up 2 bases, with 12 bases separating them. CDR3 length: 16 residues. CDR3: CASSLALRLTYNEQFF. CDR3 nucleotides: TGTGCCAGCAGCTTAGCCCTGAGATTAACCTACAATGAGCAGTTCTTC. Complete variable domain (other parts from reference TRBV11-2 and TRBJ2-1): EAGVAQSPRYKIIEKRQSVAFWCNPISGHATLYWYQQILGQGPKLLIQFQNNGVVDDSQLPKDRFSAERLKGVDSTLKIQPAKLEDSAVYLCASSLALRLTYNEQFFGPGTRLTVL.